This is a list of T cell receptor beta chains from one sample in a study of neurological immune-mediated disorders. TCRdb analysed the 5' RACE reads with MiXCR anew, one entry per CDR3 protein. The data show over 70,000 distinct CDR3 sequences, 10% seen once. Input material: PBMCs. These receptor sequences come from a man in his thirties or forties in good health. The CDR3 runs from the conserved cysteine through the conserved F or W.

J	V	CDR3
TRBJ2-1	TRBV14	CASSQDWGAWRGNNEQFF
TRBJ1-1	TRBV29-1	CSVVTEHTEAFF
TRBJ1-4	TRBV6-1	CASSAGSGEKLFF
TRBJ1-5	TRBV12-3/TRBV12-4	CASTPGGGVSQPQHF
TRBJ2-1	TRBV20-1	CSASTPSDEQFF
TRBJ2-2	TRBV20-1	CSARDPRTADTGELFF
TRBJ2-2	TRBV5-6	CASSFLIGGELFF
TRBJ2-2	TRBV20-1	CSALPRAGGRSSTGELFF
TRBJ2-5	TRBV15	CATSRDPTETQYF
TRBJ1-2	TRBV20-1	CSARDRFIEGNYGYTF
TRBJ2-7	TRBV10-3	CAISESGRGGNYEQYF
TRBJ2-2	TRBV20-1	CSARDHGARNTGELFF
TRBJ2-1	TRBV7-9	CASSLADFWTSGEQFF
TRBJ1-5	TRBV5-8	CASSAGTAHEPQHF
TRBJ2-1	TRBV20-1	CSARSLAGERGEQFF
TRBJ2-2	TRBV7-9	CASSLVSGRTSINTGELFF